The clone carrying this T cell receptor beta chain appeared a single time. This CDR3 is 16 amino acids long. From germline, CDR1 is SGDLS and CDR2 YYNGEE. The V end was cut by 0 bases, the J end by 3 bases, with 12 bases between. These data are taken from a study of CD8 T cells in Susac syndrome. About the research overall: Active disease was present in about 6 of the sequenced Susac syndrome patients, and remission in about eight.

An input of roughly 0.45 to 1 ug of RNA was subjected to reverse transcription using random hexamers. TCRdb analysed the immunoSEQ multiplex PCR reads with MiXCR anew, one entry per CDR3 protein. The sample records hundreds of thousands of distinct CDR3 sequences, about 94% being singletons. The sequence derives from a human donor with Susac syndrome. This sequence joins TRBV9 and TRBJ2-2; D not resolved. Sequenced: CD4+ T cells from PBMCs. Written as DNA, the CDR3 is TGTGCCAGCAGCGTAGAAGGCAGTACGGACACCGGGGAGCTGTTTTTT. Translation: CASSVEGSTDTGELFF.